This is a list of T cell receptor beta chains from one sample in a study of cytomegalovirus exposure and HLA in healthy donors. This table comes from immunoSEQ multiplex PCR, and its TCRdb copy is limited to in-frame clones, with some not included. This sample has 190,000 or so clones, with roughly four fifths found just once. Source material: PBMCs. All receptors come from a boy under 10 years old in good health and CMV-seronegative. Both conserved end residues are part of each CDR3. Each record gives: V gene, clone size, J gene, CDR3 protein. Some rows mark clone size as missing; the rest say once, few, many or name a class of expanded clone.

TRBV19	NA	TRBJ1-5	CASRQGSNQPQHF
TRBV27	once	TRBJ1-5	CASSPLGEEGGQPQHF
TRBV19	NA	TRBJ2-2	CASSPGTGLTGELFF
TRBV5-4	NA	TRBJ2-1	CASSLYQGAGEQFF
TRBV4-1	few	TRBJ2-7	CASSQDRVGEQYF
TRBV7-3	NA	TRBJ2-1	CASSLKQRLAGGPYYNEQFF
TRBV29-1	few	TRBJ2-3	CSVGRMRTDTQYF
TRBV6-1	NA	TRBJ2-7	CASSLIAGDSYEQYF
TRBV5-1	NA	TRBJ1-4	CASSPTGATNEKLFF
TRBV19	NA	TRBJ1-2	CASRGGLNGYTF
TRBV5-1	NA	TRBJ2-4	CASSLAVGTENIQYF
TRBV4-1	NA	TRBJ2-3	CASSHPDRGHTQYF
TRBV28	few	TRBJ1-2	CASREQHNYGYTF
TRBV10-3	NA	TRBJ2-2	CAISETTRETGELFF
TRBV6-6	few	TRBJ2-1	CASSLQGDYNEQFF
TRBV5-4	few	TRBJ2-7	CASSFGGSPYEQYF
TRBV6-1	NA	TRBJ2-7	CASSSLAGGYEQYF
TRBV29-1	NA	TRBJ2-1	CSVEAGVLGQGLWNEQFF
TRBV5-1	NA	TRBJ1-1	CASSLAGNTEAFF
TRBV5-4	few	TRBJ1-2	CASSLGTGDYGYTF
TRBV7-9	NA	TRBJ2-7	CASSLARGTEPYEQYF
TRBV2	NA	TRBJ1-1	CASCGTGGAWNTEAFF
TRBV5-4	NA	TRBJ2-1	CASSLGGQKNEQFF
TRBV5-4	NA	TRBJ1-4	CASSLNQLNEKLFF
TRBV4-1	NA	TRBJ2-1	CASTRGLAENEQFF
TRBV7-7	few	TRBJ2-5	CASSIGILAGGQETQYF
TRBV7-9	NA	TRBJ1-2	CASSSDSQGSTPYGYTF
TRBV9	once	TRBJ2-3	CASSVSGGLATDTQYF
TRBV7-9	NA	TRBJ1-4	CASSLGGRTGGNEKLFF
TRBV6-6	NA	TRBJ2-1	CASSLRRGAAYNEQFF
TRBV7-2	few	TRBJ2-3	CASSLLGQSTDTQYF
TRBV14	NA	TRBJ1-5	CASSQGGYNQPQHF
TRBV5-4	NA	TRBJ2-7	CASSFQGAYEQYF
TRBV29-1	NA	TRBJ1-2	CSVDEQGFYGYTF
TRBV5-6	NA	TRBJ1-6	CASSLEQGLSPLHF
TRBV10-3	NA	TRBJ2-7	CAISELPLSHSSSYEQYF
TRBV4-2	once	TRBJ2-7	CASSQVGGVYEQYF
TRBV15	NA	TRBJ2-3	CATSRWTSGDTDTQYF
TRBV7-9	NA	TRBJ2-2	CASSLATGSAGELFF
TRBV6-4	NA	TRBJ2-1	CASSRQGAEQFF
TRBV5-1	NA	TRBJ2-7	CASRRSSLQGGGYEQYF
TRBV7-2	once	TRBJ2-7	CASSLVTQTGGEQYF
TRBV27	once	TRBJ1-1	CASSPLPYRGNEAFF
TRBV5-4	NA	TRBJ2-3	CASRGDRGSDTQYF
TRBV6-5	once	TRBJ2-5	CASGYRAQETQYF
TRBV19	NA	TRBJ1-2	CASSRGQARPYGYTF
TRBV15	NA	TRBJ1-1	CATSREANTEAFF
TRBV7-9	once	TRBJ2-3	CASSYITDTQYF
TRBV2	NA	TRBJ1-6	CASCPEAYNSPLHF
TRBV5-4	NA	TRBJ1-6	CASVQQGEERTLHF
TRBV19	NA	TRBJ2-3	CASSIGRSPSTDTQYF
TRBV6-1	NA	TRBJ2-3	CASSERLWRGWDTQYF
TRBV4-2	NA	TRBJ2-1	CASSQGGGGVVNEQFF
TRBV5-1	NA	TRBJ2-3	CASSLEGVTDTQYF
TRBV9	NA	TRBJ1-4	CASSSHGATNEKLFF
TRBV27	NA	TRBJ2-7	CASRSGYEQYF
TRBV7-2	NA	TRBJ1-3	CASSLWGQGAGNTIYF
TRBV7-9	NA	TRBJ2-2	CASTPNFDTGELFF
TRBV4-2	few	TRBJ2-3	CASSQDSRSGGAQDTQYF